This TCR beta chain was obtained from a study of technical replicates of blood from a handful of donors. Method: immunoSEQ multiplex PCR; TCRdb's copy keeps in-frame clones and lacks some. Of over 50,000 clones listed, approximately 86% were seen once; the top ten hold about 5%. The specimen sequenced was PBMCs. The TCR originated in a human donor in good health. Some clones in this sample may be carry-over from other donors' samples.

CDR3 sequence reads: CASSPPSKGEQYF. The DNA of the CDR3 is TGTGCCAGCTCACCACCATCGAAGGGGGAGCAGTACTTC. The V gene is TRBV18, the J gene TRBJ2-7, with D possibly TRBD1 on 5 matching bases. V was trimmed by 0 bases and J by 7 bases, leaving 10 bases between them. Germline V gene sequence: CDR1 KGHSH, CDR2 LQKENI. The CDR3 is 13 amino acids.